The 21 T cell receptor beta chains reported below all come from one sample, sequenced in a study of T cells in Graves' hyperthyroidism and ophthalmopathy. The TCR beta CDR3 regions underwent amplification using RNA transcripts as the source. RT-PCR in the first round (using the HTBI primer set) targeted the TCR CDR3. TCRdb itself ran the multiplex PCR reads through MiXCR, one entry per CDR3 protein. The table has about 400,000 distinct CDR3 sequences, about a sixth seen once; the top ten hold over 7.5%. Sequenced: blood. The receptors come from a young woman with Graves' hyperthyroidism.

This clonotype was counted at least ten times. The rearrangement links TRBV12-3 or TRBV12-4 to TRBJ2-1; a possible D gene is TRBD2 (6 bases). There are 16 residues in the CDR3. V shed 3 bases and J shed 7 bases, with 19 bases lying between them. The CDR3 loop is CASSFLGGKGLNEQFF. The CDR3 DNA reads TGTGCCAGCAGTTTTCTGGGCGGGAAAGGGTTAAATGAGCAGTTCTTC.

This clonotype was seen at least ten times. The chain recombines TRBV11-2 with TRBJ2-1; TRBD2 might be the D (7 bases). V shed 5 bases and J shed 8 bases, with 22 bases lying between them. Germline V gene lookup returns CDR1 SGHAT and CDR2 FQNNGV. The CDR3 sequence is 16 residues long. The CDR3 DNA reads TGTGCCAGCAGCCCTAGAGGGGGGGCAGGTGAGGATGAGCAGTTCTTC. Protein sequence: CASSPRGGAGEDEQFF.

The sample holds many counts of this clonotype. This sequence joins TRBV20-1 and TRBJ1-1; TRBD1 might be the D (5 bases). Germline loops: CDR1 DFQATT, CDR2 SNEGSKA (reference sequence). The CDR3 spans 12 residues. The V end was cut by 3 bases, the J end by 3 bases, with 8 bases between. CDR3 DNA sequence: TGCAGTGCTAGTGGGGGAGACACTGAAGCTTTCTTT. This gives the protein CSASGGDTEAFF.

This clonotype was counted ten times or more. This CDR3 reads CSARRGDETGDTQYF. The CDR3, as DNA: TGCAGTGCTAGGCGGGGGGACGAAACAGGAGATACGCAGTATTTT. The rearrangement links TRBV20-1 to TRBJ2-3, with 8 positions matching TRBD2. The CDR3 covers 15 residues. J was trimmed by 5 bases and V by 3 bases; bases with no gene match: 10. Germline-derived CDR1 and CDR2 are DFQATT and SNEGSKA (reference sequence).

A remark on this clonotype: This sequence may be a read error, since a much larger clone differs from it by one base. The CDR3 here is CASSSLAGVRETQYF. The DNA for the CDR3 is TGTGCCAGCAGCTCACTAGCGGGGGTACGGGAGACCCAGTACTTC. The chain links TRBV11-2 to TRBJ2-5; 11 nucleotides line up with TRBD2. The CDR3 sequence is 15 residues long. V shed 4 bases and J 5 bases; nucleotides not matched to a gene: 6. Germline-derived CDR1 and CDR2 are SGHAT and FQNNGV.

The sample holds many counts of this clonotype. CDR3 DNA: TGTGCCAGCAGTTTAAACTACCCGCCCCAGCATTTT. Protein: CASSLNYPPQHF. This rearrangement joins TRBV12-3 or TRBV12-4 to TRBJ1-5; D is unresolved. The CDR3 is 12 residues long. Trimming took 2 bases from V and 9 from J, leaving 8 bases between them.

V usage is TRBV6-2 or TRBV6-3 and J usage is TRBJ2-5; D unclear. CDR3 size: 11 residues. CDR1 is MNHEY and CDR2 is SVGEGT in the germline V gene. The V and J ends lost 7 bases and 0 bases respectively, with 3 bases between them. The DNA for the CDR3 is TGTGCCAGCATGGACCAAGAGACCCAGTACTTC. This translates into CASMDQETQYF.

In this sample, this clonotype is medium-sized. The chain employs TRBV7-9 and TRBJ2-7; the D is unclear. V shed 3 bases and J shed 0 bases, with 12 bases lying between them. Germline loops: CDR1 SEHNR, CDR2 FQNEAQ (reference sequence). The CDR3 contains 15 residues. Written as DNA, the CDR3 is TGTGCCAGCAGCTTTCTGTCGGAAAGCTCCTACGAGCAGTACTTC. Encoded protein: CASSFLSESSYEQYF.

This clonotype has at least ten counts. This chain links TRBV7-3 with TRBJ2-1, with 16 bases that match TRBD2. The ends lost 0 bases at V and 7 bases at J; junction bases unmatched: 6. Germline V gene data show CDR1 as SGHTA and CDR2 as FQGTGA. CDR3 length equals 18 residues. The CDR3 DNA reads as TGTGCCAGCAGCTTAACGGTCCCGGGACTAGCGGGAGGGAATGAGCAGTTCTTC. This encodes CASSLTVPGLAGGNEQFF.

The CDR3 bases are TGTGCCAGCAGTTACTCGACGTACAGGGGAGGGGAAAAACTGTTTTTT. Protein: CASSYSTYRGGEKLFF. The V gene is TRBV6-2 or TRBV6-3, the J gene TRBJ1-4; 7 bases align to TRBD1. The germline V gene has CDR1 MNHEY and CDR2 SVGEGT. V shed 0 bases, J shed 8 bases, and the junction held 9 bases outside the gene matches. The CDR3 length is 16 residues.

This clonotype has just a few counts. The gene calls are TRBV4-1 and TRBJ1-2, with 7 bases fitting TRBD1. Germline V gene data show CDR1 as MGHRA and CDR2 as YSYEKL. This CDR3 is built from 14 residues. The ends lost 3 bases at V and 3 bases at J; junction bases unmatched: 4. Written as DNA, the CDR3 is TGCGCCAGCAGCCATGGACAGGCCGACTATGGCTACACCTTC. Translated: CASSHGQADYGYTF.

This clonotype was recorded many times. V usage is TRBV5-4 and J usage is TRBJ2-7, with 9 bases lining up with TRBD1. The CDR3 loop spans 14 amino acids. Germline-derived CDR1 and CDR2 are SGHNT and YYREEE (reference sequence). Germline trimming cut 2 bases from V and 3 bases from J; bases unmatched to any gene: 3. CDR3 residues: CASSLGTGHYEQYF. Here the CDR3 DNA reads TGTGCCAGCAGCTTAGGGACAGGGCACTACGAGCAGTACTTC.

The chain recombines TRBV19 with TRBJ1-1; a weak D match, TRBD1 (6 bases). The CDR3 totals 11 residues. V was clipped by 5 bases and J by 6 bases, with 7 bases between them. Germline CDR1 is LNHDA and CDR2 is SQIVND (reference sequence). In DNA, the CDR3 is TGTGCCAGTAGTTGGACAGCTGAAGCTTTCTTT. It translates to CASSWTAEAFF.

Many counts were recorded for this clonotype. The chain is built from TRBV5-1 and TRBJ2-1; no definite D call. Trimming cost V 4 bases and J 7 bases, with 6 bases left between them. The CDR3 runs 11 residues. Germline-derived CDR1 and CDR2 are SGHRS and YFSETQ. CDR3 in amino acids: CASSGENEQFF. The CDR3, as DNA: TGCGCCAGCAGCGGAGAAAATGAGCAGTTCTTC.

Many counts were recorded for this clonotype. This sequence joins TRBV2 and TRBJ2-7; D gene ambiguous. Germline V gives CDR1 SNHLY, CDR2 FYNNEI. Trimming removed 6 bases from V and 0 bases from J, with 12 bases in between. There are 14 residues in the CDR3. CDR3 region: CASSLNLNSYEQYF. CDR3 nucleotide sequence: TGTGCCAGCAGCCTGAACTTAAACTCCTACGAGCAGTACTTC. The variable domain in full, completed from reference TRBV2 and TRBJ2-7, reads EPEVTQTPSHQVTQMGQEVILRCVPISNHLYFYWYRQILGQKVEFLVSFYNNEISEKSEIFDDQFSVERPDGSNFTLKIRSTKLEDSAMYFCASSLNLNSYEQYFGPGTRLTVT.

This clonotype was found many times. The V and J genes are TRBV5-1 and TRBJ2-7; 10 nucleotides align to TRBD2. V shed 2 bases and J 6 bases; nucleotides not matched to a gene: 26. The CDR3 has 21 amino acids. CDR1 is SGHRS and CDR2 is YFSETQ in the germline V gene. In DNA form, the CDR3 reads TGCGCCAGCAGCTTCTCACTGGGCGTGATTACTAGCGGGACACCGGCCCTCGAGCAGTACTTC. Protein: CASSFSLGVITSGTPALEQYF.

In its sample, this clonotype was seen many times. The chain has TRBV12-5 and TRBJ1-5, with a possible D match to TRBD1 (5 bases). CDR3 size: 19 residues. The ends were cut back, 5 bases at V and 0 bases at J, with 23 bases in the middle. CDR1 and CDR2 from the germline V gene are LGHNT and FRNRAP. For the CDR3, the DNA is TGTGCTAGTGGTACCCCGCGGGGGATGTCAGTCTCTAGCAATCAGCCCCAGCATTTT. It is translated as CASGTPRGMSVSSNQPQHF.

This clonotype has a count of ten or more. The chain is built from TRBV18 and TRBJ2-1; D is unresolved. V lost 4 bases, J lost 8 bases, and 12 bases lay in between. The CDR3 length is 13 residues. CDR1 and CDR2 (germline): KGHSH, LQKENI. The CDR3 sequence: CASSRALGYEQFF. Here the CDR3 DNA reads TGTGCCAGCTCACGAGCTCTAGGGTATGAGCAGTTCTTC. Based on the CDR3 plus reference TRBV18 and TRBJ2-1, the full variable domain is NAGVMQNPRHLVRRRGQEARLRCSPMKGHSHVYWYRQLPEEGLKFMVYLQKENIIDESGMPKERFSAEFPKEGPSILRIQQVVRGDSAAYFCASSRALGYEQFFGPGTRLTVL.

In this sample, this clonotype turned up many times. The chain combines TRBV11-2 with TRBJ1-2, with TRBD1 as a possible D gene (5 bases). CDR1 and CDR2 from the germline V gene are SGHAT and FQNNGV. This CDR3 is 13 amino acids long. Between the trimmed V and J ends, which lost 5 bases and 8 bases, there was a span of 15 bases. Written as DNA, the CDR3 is TGTGCCAGCAGCGAGAACTGGGACCTAGGCTACACCTTC. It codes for CASSENWDLGYTF.

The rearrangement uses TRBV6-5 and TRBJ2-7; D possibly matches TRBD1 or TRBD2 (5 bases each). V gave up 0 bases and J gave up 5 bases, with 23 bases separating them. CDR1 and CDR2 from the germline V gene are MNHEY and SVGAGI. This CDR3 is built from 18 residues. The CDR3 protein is CASSYSASGRRGFHEQYF. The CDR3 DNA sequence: TGTGCCAGCAGTTACTCAGCCTCGGGGCGTCGGGGTTTCCACGAGCAGTACTTC.

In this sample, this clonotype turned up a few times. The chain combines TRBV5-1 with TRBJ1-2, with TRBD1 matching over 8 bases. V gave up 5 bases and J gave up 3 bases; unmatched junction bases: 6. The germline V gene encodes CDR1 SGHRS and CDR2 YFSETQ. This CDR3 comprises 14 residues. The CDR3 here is CASRRDRGHYGYTF. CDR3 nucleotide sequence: TGCGCCAGCAGGCGCGACAGGGGTCACTATGGCTACACCTTC. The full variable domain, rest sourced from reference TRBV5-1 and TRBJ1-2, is KAGVTQTPRYLIKTRGQQVTLSCSPISGHRSVSWYQQTPGQGLQFLFEYFSETQRNKGNFPGRFSGRQFSNSRSEMNVSTLELGDSALYLCASRRDRGHYGYTFGSGTRLTVV.